This T cell receptor beta chain is drawn from a study of shared clonotypes between healthy human individuals. Across the study: The plates for each donor numbered three CD4 naive, three CD4 memory, two CD8 naive and one CD8 memory.

Data came from immunoSEQ multiplex PCR; TCRdb stores just in-frame clones and leaves some out. The sample yields 2 million to 2.5 million clones, about 92% seen once. The CDR3 length is 15 residues. CDR1 is GTSNPN, CDR2 SVGIG, per germline (reference sequence). V gave up 0 bases and J gave up 5 bases; unmatched junction bases: 4. Worth noting for this clone: The sample holds other DNA sequences that translate to the same CDR3.

J is TRBJ2-5 and V is TRBV30; 12 positions agree with TRBD2. The TCR originated in a man aged 18 to 30 in good health. Some clones in this sample may be carry-over from other donors' samples. The material sequenced was naive CD4+ T cells from PBMCs. Subset reported: CD45RA+ positively selected. The CDR3 nucleotides read TGTGCCTGGAGTGTAGGGCTAGCGGGAGGGGAGACCCAGTACTTC. It encodes CAWSVGLAGGETQYF.